This TCR beta chain is from a study of T cell responses to AZD1222 COVID-19 vaccine. Findings of the study overall: Nearly half of the spike-specific TCRs reportedly recognize variant regions that carry no mutations.

Generated by immunoSEQ multiplex PCR, the TCRdb table keeps only in-frame clones and is missing some. Seen here are some 99,000 clones, 88% observed once, and the top ten hold around 13%. In regard to this clone: Its antigen is unknown.

The V gene lost 1 base and the J gene lost 2 bases, with 14 bases spanning the gap. CDR1 is MGHRA, CDR2 YSYEKL, per germline. The CDR3 is 16 amino acids. The V and J genes are TRBV4-1 and TRBJ1-2, with D perhaps matching TRBD1 (5 bases). Sequenced material: peripheral blood, taken on day 0 of MenACWY control vaccination. The TCR was taken from an adult in good health. The CDR3 DNA reads as TGCGCCAGCAGCCAAGCCCCGGGGGGAGGCAACTATGGCTACACCTTC. Translating gives CASSQAPGGGNYGYTF.